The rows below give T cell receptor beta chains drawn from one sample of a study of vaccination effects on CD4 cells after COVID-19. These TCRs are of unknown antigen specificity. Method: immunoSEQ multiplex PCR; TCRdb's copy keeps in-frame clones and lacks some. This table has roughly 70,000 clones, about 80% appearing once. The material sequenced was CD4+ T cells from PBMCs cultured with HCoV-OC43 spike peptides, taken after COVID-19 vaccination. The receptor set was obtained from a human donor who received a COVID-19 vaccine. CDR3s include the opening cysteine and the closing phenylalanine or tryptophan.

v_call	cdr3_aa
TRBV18	CASSPAGADEKLFF
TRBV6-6	CASSRQGLTEGYTF
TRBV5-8	CATPPNRGDEQFF
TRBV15	CATSRGGAKSGDEQFF
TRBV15	CATSRAGGTGDTQYF
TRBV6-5	CASITAGGYGYTF
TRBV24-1	CATSDLHLSGFPPDTQYF
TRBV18	CASSPGTGVSNEQFF
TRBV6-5	CASSRVPTGANVLTF
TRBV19	CASSMWGPGETQYF
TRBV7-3	CASSPLGGSNTGELFF
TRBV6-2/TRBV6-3	CASSYGTSNQPQHF
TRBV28	CASNTNTMNTEAFF
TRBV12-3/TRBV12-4	CASSPGVNQPQHF
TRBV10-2	CATCATGDSNQPQHF
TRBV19	CASIPTGGGTEAFF
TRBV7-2	CASSPFALRETQYF
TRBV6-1	CASSEASLMNTEAFF
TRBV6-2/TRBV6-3	CASSIQGQGGYTF
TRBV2	CASSDLGYGYTF
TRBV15	CATSRAMTEGPHNEQFF
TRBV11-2	CASSLLLQETQYF
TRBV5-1	CASSLEGGETQYF
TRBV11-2	CASSFGATGRDVETQYF
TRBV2	CASAGRTGDYGYTF
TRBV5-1	CASSSGQLLAGELFF
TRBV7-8	CASSLDRGRAFF
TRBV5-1	CASSLGTFTDTQYF
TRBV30	CAWGQGVKELFF
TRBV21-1	CASSARTVVNEKLFF
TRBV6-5	CASSRQGTANYGYTF
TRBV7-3	CASSLTSGASTDTQYF
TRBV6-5	CASRGQGLGTQYF
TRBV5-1	CASSVQGDLEAFF
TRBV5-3	CARSLVGYRGGEKLFF
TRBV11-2	CASSPRTSGGYTDTQYF
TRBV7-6	CASSLAISFANNQETQYF
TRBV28	CASRYAGGSRYGYTF
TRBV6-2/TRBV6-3	CASSYEPGNTIYF
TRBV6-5	CASRPLGSGELFF
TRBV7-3	CASSLFHGANEAFF
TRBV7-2	CASSQRRTGSSETQYF
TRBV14	CASSPGTSGNRYEKLFF
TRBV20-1	CSARGPETQYF
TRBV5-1	CASSLAGQPGASGANVLTF
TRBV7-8	CASSQGVETQYF
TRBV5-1	CASSLVSGVTGELFF
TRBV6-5	CASIKRGQGETQYF
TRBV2	CASSDWATLAKNIQYF
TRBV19	CASSISGGPHNEQFF
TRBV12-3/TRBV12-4	CASTLQWSETQYF
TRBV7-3	CASSRANPQGSGANVLTF
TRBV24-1	CATSDLPRGKASTDTQYF
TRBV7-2	CASSPKRHGGTTDTQYF
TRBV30	CAWSPDSYGYTF